This T cell receptor (beta chain) was sequenced during a study of low-dose radiotherapy and immunotherapy resistance in tumors. In the study overall: One day before radiation and immunotherapy, intravenous cyclophosphamide 200 mg/m2 was administered, with this repeated every two weeks.

This clonotype came up many times. The time point: after trial treatment. The sample's treatment: LDRT plus nivolumab, ipilimumab, low-dose cyclophosphamide and aspirin (RACIN trial). First-strand cDNA relied on TRAV- and TRBV-specific primers spanning alpha and beta chains. TCRs were put through approximately 21 PCR cycles of amplification with Phusion. A constant-region primer and the V-primer adapter served as the primer pair. The isolated mRNA underwent amplification through in vitro transcription. One entry per CDR3 protein, called by TCRdb with MiXCR from the reads. The sample yields about 100,000 distinct CDR3 sequences, more than 20% seen once. The V gene end was trimmed by 4 bases and the J gene end by 4 bases; junction bases not matched to a gene: 9. Germline V gene sequence: CDR1 SGHTA, CDR2 FQGNSA. The CDR3 is made up of 17 amino acids.

The V and J genes are TRBV7-2 and TRBJ2-2; 10 bases agree with TRBD1. This sequence was found in a male donor with prostate cancer. The specimen was PBMCs, collected after low-dose radiotherapy plus immunotherapy. The CDR3 sequence is CASSSREGTGVTGELFF. The CDR3 nucleotides read TGTGCCAGCAGCTCCCGGGAGGGGACAGGGGTCACCGGGGAGCTGTTTTTT.